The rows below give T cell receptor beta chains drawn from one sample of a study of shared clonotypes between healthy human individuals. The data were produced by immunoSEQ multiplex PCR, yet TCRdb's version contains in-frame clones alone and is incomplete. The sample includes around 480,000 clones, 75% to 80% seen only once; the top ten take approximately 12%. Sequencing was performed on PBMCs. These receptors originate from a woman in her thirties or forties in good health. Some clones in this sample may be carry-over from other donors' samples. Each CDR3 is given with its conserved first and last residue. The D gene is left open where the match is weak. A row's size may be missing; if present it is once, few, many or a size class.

CDR3: CSARENYEQYF
DNA: TGCAGTGCGCGGGAGAACTACGAGCAGTACTTC
J: TRBJ2-7
size: NA
D: TRBD2
V: TRBV29-1

CDR3: CASSFSSTGPSASYEQYF
DNA: TGTGCCAGCAGTTTCTCATCCACAGGGCCCTCAGCGTCCTACGAGCAGTACTTC
J: TRBJ2-7
size: NA
D: NA
V: TRBV27

CDR3: CSASLATTQYF
DNA: TGCAGTGCTAGTCTGGCGACTACGCAGTATTTT
J: TRBJ2-3
size: once
D: NA
V: TRBV20-1

CDR3: CAISDPTGGEQYF
DNA: TGTGCCATCAGTGACCCGACAGGTGGGGAGCAGTACTTC
J: TRBJ2-5
size: few
D: NA
V: TRBV10-3

CDR3: CASSSPGLAVNRANTQYF
DNA: TGTGCCAGCAGTTCCCCAGGGCTAGCGGTTAACAGGGCCAATACGCAGTATTTT
J: TRBJ2-3
size: NA
D: NA
V: TRBV28

CDR3: CAWSSGYSNQPQHF
DNA: TGTGCCTGGAGTTCGGGGTATAGCAATCAGCCCCAGCATTTT
J: TRBJ1-5
size: NA
D: NA
V: TRBV30

CDR3: CASSQSGEGPQYF
DNA: TGTGCCAGCAGCCAGAGCGGGGAGGGGCCGCAGTATTTT
J: TRBJ2-3
size: NA
D: TRBD2
V: TRBV7-3

CDR3: CASSDTLAGINEQFF
DNA: TGCGCCAGCAGTGATACCCTAGCGGGAATCAATGAGCAGTTCTTC
J: TRBJ2-1
size: NA
D: TRBD2
V: TRBV10-1

CDR3: CASSLQGRYYEKLFF
DNA: TGTGCCAGCAGTTTACAGGGTCGATACTATGAAAAACTGTTTTTT
J: TRBJ1-4
size: NA
D: NA
V: TRBV28

CDR3: CASSGQGDEQFF
DNA: TGTGCCAGCAGTGGACAGGGGGACGAGCAGTTCTTC
J: TRBJ2-1
size: NA
D: TRBD1
V: TRBV6-5

CDR3: CAISEIPEQYF
DNA: TGTGCCATCAGTGAAATACCCGAGCAGTACTTC
J: TRBJ2-7
size: few
D: NA
V: TRBV10-3

CDR3: CAGGGRIQETQYF
DNA: TGTGCCGGCGGGGGGCGGATCCAAGAGACCCAGTACTTC
J: TRBJ2-5
size: once
D: TRBD2
V: TRBV2

CDR3: CASRRTGGKGSPLHF
DNA: TGCGCCAGCAGGCGCACAGGGGGTAAGGGTTCACCCCTCCACTTT
J: TRBJ1-6
size: many
D: TRBD1
V: TRBV4-1

CDR3: CASSSTGTSDTQYF
DNA: TGTGCCAGCAGCTCCACAGGGACCTCAGATACGCAGTATTTT
J: TRBJ2-3
size: NA
D: NA
V: TRBV7-2

CDR3: CASQGWDTEAFF
DNA: TGTGCCAGCCAGGGGTGGGACACTGAAGCTTTCTTT
J: TRBJ1-1
size: few
D: NA
V: TRBV5-6

CDR3: CAISPEVASGQPQHF
DNA: TGTGCCATCAGTCCCGAGGTCGCTTCGGGTCAGCCCCAGCATTTT
J: TRBJ1-5
size: NA
D: NA
V: TRBV10-3

CDR3: CASSQDWGTTQYF
DNA: TGTGCCAGCAGCCAAGATTGGGGAACTACGCAGTATTTT
J: TRBJ2-3
size: many
D: NA
V: TRBV4-2

CDR3: CANLEKRRTGDRNTEAFF
DNA: TGTGCCAACCTTGAGAAACGGCGGACAGGGGATAGGAACACTGAAGCTTTCTTT
J: TRBJ1-1
size: NA
D: NA
V: TRBV21-1

CDR3: CAWSLIAGGLDTQYF
DNA: TGTGCCTGGAGTTTGATAGCGGGAGGGTTAGATACGCAGTATTTT
J: TRBJ2-3
size: NA
D: TRBD2
V: TRBV30

CDR3: CASSYYRGDGYTF
DNA: TGTGCCAGCAGTTACTACAGGGGAGATGGCTACACCTTC
J: TRBJ1-2
size: NA
D: TRBD1
V: TRBV6-5

CDR3: CASSTLDRESFTRYGYTF
DNA: TGTGCCAGCAGTACCTTAGACAGGGAATCCTTCACGCGCTATGGCTACACCTTC
J: TRBJ1-2
size: NA
D: TRBD1
V: TRBV28

CDR3: CASSLGWSTQYF
DNA: TGCGCCAGCAGCTTGGGTTGGTCTACGCAGTATTTT
J: TRBJ2-3
size: NA
D: NA
V: TRBV5-1

CDR3: CASSFGGVSEQYF
DNA: TGTGCCAGCAGTTTCGGTGGGGTGAGCGAGCAGTACTTC
J: TRBJ2-7
size: once
D: NA
V: TRBV7-3

CDR3: CASSGTGVNEQYF
DNA: TGTGCCAGCAGTGGGACAGGGGTAAACGAGCAGTACTTC
J: TRBJ2-7
size: NA
D: TRBD1
V: TRBV11-2